This is a list of T cell receptor beta chains from one sample in a study of early T cells in non-severe SARS-CoV-2 infection. One entry per CDR3 protein results from TCRdb running MiXCR on the 5' RACE reads. Of approximately 76,000 distinct CDR3 sequences in the sample, around an eighth were seen once. The sequencing sample was made of whole blood. These receptors were obtained from an adult who was a healthcare worker with PCR-confirmed SARS-CoV-2 infection or an uninfected control (not recorded which). Both conserved end residues are part of each CDR3. The D gene is left open where the match is weak. The listing skips clone size in some rows; elsewhere it reads once, few, many or a size class.

TRBV7-6,many,NA,TRBJ1-2,TGTGCCAGCAGCCCCACGGGAGCCTTTAACTATGGCTACACCTTC,CASSPTGAFNYGYTF
TRBV3-1,NA,NA,TRBJ2-7,TGTGCCAGCAGCCAAGATCTATGGCTGGCTAACTACGAGCAGTACTTC,CASSQDLWLANYEQYF
TRBV12-5,many,NA,TRBJ1-1,TGTGCTAGTGGTTTGGTAAATTGGCAGTGGGACACTGAAGCTTTCTTT,CASGLVNWQWDTEAFF
TRBV30,NA,TRBD2,TRBJ2-1,TGTGCCTGGAGTGTACGACTAGCGGGGGCCCCAATTCACTACAATGAGCAGTTCTTC,CAWSVRLAGAPIHYNEQFF
TRBV12-3/TRBV12-4,NA,TRBD1,TRBJ1-2,TGTGCCAGCAGTTCCACGGCACAGGGGCTGGTAGATGGCTACGCCTTC,CASSSTAQGLVDGYAF
TRBV6-6,many,NA,TRBJ2-7,TGTGCCAGCAGTTACTCCCAGGGCACCTACGAGCAGTACTTC,CASSYSQGTYEQYF
TRBV12-3/TRBV12-4,many,TRBD2,TRBJ2-1,TGTGCCAGCAGCCTAACTAGCGGAACCTCCTACAATGAGCAGTTCTTC,CASSLTSGTSYNEQFF
TRBV12-3/TRBV12-4,NA,TRBD1,TRBJ2-2,TGTGCCAGTCTTTTAGGGACAGCTGCGAACACCGGGGAGCTGTTTTTT,CASLLGTAANTGELFF
TRBV3-1,NA,NA,TRBJ2-1,TGTGCCAGCAGCCAAGAGACTACCTACAATGAGCAGTTCTTC,CASSQETTYNEQFF
TRBV23-1,few,TRBD1,TRBJ2-7,TGCGCCAGCAGTCCCCGGGACAGGGACGAGCAGTACTTC,CASSPRDRDEQYF
TRBV27,many,TRBD2,TRBJ2-7,TGTGCCAGCAGTCTCTCTCTAGCGGGAGGAGCCGCCGAGCAGTACTTC,CASSLSLAGGAAEQYF
TRBV29-1,many,TRBD1,TRBJ2-1,TGCAGCGTGATTATTCCGGGACAGGGGACCAATGAGCAGTTCTTC,CSVIIPGQGTNEQFF
TRBV20-1,NA,NA,TRBJ1-2,TGCAGTGCGTCCGGAGGAGGGGGAAACTATGGCTACACCTTC,CSASGGGGNYGYTF
TRBV18,many,TRBD1,TRBJ2-3,TGTGCCAGCTCAGTGGACAGGGAAAGCACAGATACGCAGTATTTT,CASSVDRESTDTQYF
TRBV10-1,NA,NA,TRBJ1-1,TGCGCCAGCAGTACGGGACTGATGAACACTGAAGCTTTCTTT,CASSTGLMNTEAFF
TRBV28,many,TRBD1,TRBJ1-5,TGTGCCAGCACCCCAGGGGGATTCAATCAGCCCCAGCATTTT,CASTPGGFNQPQHF
TRBV5-1,many,NA,TRBJ1-6,TGCGCCAGCAGCTTGGTGGGCACAATGAGCTCCTATAATTCACCCCTCCACTTT,CASSLVGTMSSYNSPLHF
TRBV12-3/TRBV12-4,many,NA,TRBJ1-3,TGTGCCAGCAGTTCCCCCACAGGAGCCCCCTCTGGAAACACCATATATTTT,CASSSPTGAPSGNTIYF
TRBV7-2,NA,TRBD2,TRBJ2-2,TGTGCCAGCAGCCCGCGTGTAGCGGGGGGGATCACCGGGGAGCTGTTTTTT,CASSPRVAGGITGELFF
TRBV6-6,many,TRBD1,TRBJ2-1,TGTGCCAGCAGTTTTGGACAGGGGGCATACAATGAGCAGTTCTTC,CASSFGQGAYNEQFF
TRBV29-1,NA,NA,TRBJ2-2,TGCAGCGTTATCAGGGGTTCAACCGGGGAGCTGTTTTTT,CSVIRGSTGELFF
TRBV28,few,TRBD2,TRBJ2-1,TGTGCCAGCTGGACTAGTTCCTACAATGAGCAGTTCTTC,CASWTSSYNEQFF
TRBV5-6,NA,NA,TRBJ1-2,TGTGCCAGCAGGTTTGGACACCTTAGCTATGGCTACACCTTC,CASRFGHLSYGYTF
TRBV6-6,few,NA,TRBJ2-7,TGTGCCAGCACCCCCGGGCCCTCCGACGAGCAGTACTTC,CASTPGPSDEQYF
TRBV29-1,many,NA,TRBJ1-1,TGCAGCGTTTGTACGACAGGGAACACTGAAGCTTTCTTT,CSVCTTGNTEAFF
TRBV11-3,many,NA,TRBJ1-4,TGTGCCAGCAGCCTCCGGGGTGATAATGAAAAACTGTTTTTT,CASSLRGDNEKLFF
TRBV6-4,many,NA,TRBJ1-2,TGTGCCAGCAGTGACGGGGGGCGCGGCTACACCTTC,CASSDGGRGYTF
TRBV3-1,few,NA,TRBJ2-2,TGTGCCAGCAGCCAACTGCTGACCGGCCCCTTACTCACCGGGGAGCTGTTTTTT,CASSQLLTGPLLTGELFF
TRBV5-1,NA,NA,TRBJ2-1,TGCGCCAGCAGCTCGGCTTGGGGCAGCTCCTACAATGAGCAGTTCTTC,CASSSAWGSSYNEQFF
TRBV20-1,NA,TRBD1,TRBJ1-1,TGCAGTGCTAATAGGCCCAGGGGGCCGTACACTGAAGCTTTCTTT,CSANRPRGPYTEAFF